Shown below are 14 T cell receptor beta chains from a single sample sequenced in a study of shared clonotypes between healthy human individuals. Profiling relied on immunoSEQ multiplex PCR, and the TCRdb table lists in-frame clones only, not all of them. The sample lists hundreds of thousands of clones; approximately 96% were seen once. Cells designated naive CD8 were CD45RO-negative and were positively selected for CCR7, with terminally differentiated effector memory CD45RA+ cells excluded. Specimen: naive CD8+ T cells sorted from blood. The receptors were sampled from a woman younger than 45 in good health.

This chain joins TRBV7-9 and TRBJ2-7, with 7 positions matching TRBD2. The CDR3 spans 14 residues. J gave up 1 base and V 7 bases, and 7 bases lay outside the gene matches. The germline V gene encodes CDR1 SEHNR and CDR2 FQNEAQ (reference sequence). The DNA of the CDR3 is TGTGCCAGCACCGTCCCTAGCGGTTCCTACGAGCAGTACTTC. Protein sequence: CASTVPSGSYEQYF.

The chain combines TRBV7-8 with TRBJ2-1; no firm D call. Germline CDR1 SGHVS, CDR2 FQNEAQ. The CDR3 extends over 16 amino acids. V dropped 2 bases and J dropped 9 bases, with 20 bases sitting between them. The CDR3 loop reads CASSLYGWMAGGEQFF. The CDR3 DNA is TGTGCCAGCAGCTTATACGGGTGGATGGCAGGTGGTGAGCAGTTCTTC.

The chain combines TRBV5-8 with TRBJ2-7; tentative D call: TRBD2 (5 bases). V was shortened by 0 bases and J by 6 bases, with 10 bases between the two germline ends. Germline V gene data show CDR1 as SGHTS and CDR2 as YDEGEE. This CDR3 spans 13 amino acids. Here the CDR3 reads CASSLGPRGEQYF. The CDR3 region has the DNA TGTGCCAGCAGCTTGGGACCACGGGGCGAGCAGTACTTC.

The gene calls are TRBV6-6 and TRBJ2-7; 7 bases agree with TRBD2. The CDR3 spans 16 residues. CDR1 is MNHNY and CDR2 is SVGAGI in the germline V gene (reference sequence). V shed 8 bases, J shed 6 bases, and the junction held 19 bases outside the gene matches. CDR3 sequence: CASLEVGGRAWFEQYF. CDR3 DNA sequence: TGTGCCAGCCTCGAGGTTGGGGGGAGGGCCTGGTTCGAGCAGTACTTC.

Notes on this clone: This specimen includes other DNA sequences encoding the same CDR3. This chain connects TRBV4-1 to TRBJ1-3; no firm D call. CDR1 is MGHRA and CDR2 is YSYEKL in the germline V gene. V lost 1 base and J lost 4, with 5 bases in between. This CDR3 contains 13 residues. In DNA, the CDR3 is TGCGCCAGCAGCCAAGTTTCAGGAAACACCATATATTTT. It translates to CASSQVSGNTIYF.

This chain joins TRBV2 and TRBJ2-1, with 9 bases matching TRBD1. V lost 11 bases, J lost 1 base, and 6 bases stayed unmatched. The CDR3 length is 14 residues. CDR1 and CDR2 (germline): SNHLY, FYNNEI. CDR3 residues: CARQGGRSYNEQFF. For the CDR3, the DNA is TGTGCCCGACAGGGGGGCAGATCCTACAATGAGCAGTTCTTC.

CDR3 nucleotide sequence: TGTGCCAGCAAGAGGAATTTGGCGGGAGCTAAGGGCGGGGAGCTGTTTTTT. This translates into CASKRNLAGAKGGELFF. The V and J genes are TRBV28 and TRBJ2-2; 7 bases match TRBD2. Per germline, CDR1 MDHEN and CDR2 SYDVKM. CDR3 length: 17 amino acids. With 7 bases clipped from V and 7 bases from J, the junction kept 18 bases outside the gene matches.

The J gene is TRBJ2-1, the V gene TRBV30; TRBD2 matches 9 bases. Germline-derived CDR1 and CDR2 are GTSNPN and SVGIG (reference sequence). CDR3 length equals 14 residues. V lost 7 bases to trimming and J lost 0 bases; unmatched junction nucleotides: 4. In DNA form, the CDR3 reads TGTGCCTACACGGGACTAGCCTCCTACAATGAGCAGTTCTTC. This encodes CAYTGLASYNEQFF.

The rearrangement links TRBV9 to TRBJ1-1; D unclear. Between the trimmed V and J ends, which lost 0 bases and 4 bases, there was a span of 7 bases. This CDR3 region has 13 residues. CDR1 and CDR2 from the germline V gene are SGDLS and YYNGEE. The CDR3 bases are TGTGCCAGCAGCGTAGGTAGGGTCACTGAAGCTTTCTTT. Protein sequence: CASSVGRVTEAFF.

J is TRBJ2-7 and V is TRBV2, with 12 bases fitting TRBD2. Losses at the gene ends were 4 bases for V and 2 bases for J; bases not matched to a gene: 3. The CDR3 length is 15 residues. Per germline, CDR1 SNHLY and CDR2 FYNNEI. The CDR3 nucleotides are TGTGCCAGCAGTGCACTAGCGGGAGGCACCTACGAGCAGTACTTC. Translation: CASSALAGGTYEQYF.

V and J are TRBV10-1 and TRBJ1-1, with 7 bases fitting TRBD1. Germline V lookup: CDR1 WNHNN, CDR2 SYGVQD (reference sequence). CDR3 length: 12 amino acids. The trim removed 6 bases at V and 13 bases at J, leaving 11 bases unmatched. CDR3 in DNA: TGCGCCAGCAGAGGATTAACAGGGGAGGTTTTCTTT. It specifies CASRGLTGEVFF.

This clone was recorded once. The chain uses TRBV6-5 and TRBJ2-1; D tentatively reads TRBD1 or TRBD2 (6 bases each). Trimming removed 2 bases at V and 9 bases at J, with 14 bases between. CDR1 is MNHEY, CDR2 SVGAGI, per germline. The length of the CDR3 is 14 residues. The CDR3 region has the DNA TGTGCCAGCAGTTACGTATTGGGGGGCTCTGAGCAGTTCTTC. Amino acids: CASSYVLGGSEQFF.

The chain recombines TRBV7-4 with TRBJ2-1; D may be TRBD1 (6 bases). CDR1 is SGHVT and CDR2 is SQSDAQ in the germline V gene. Trimming pared 5 bases from V and 6 bases from J, leaving 17 bases between. CDR3 size: 15 residues. In DNA form, the CDR3 reads TGTGCCAGCAGCGTAAGGACAGCCCCTCTCAATGAGCAGTTCTTC. Residues: CASSVRTAPLNEQFF.

This sequence joins TRBV25-1 and TRBJ2-3, with TRBD1 as a possible D gene (5 bases). The CDR3 is 15 amino acids. CDR1 and CDR2 from the germline V gene are MGHDK and SYGVNS. The V gene lost 3 bases and the J gene lost 5 bases, with 15 bases spanning the gap. The CDR3 DNA reads TGTGCCAGCAGTGATTTGGGCAGGGTTGTAGATACGCAGTATTTT. This sequence encodes CASSDLGRVVDTQYF.